One and the same sample provided the 16 T cell receptor beta chains below, sequenced in a study of blood T cell repertoires in COVID-19. Sequencing used immunoSEQ multiplex PCR; TCRdb keeps in-frame clones, though not all of them. The data contain 27,000 or so clones, roughly 84% of them singletons. The specimen sequenced was peripheral blood. These receptors were collected from a man in his 70s with active COVID-19.

This sequence joins TRBV21-1 and TRBJ1-1; the listed D gene, TRBD1, was not tested against the DNA. TRBV21-1 is assigned pseudogene status. The CDR3 contains 14 residues. CDR3 residues: CASSLGQGNTEAFF. The CDR3 region has the DNA TGTGCCAGCAGCCTCGGACAGGGAAACACTGAAGCTTTCTTT.

In its sample, this clone ranks as large. The V gene is TRBV27, the J gene TRBJ1-4; D gene ambiguous. Trimming took 10 bases from V and 17 from J, leaving 11 bases between them. Per the germline V gene, CDR1 is MNHEY and CDR2 is SMNVEV (reference sequence). CDR3 size: 8 residues. CDR3 in DNA: TGTGCCATCAGAGAAGCCTTTTTT. Translated, it gives CAIREAFF.

This clone was recorded only once. V gene TRBV28 combines with J gene TRBJ2-7, with 13 bases aligning to TRBD2. Germline assignment: CDR1 MDHEN and CDR2 SYDVKM. CDR3 size: 15 residues. The V gene end was trimmed by 5 bases and the J gene end by 3 bases; junction bases not matched to a gene: 4. The CDR3 spells CASSLGLAGVYEQYF. The CDR3 DNA sequence: TGTGCCAGCAGTCTTGGACTAGCGGGAGTCTACGAGCAGTACTTC.

The V call is TRBV7-2, the J call TRBJ2-7; tentative D call: TRBD1 (6 bases). From germline, CDR1 is SGHTA and CDR2 FQGNSA. This CDR3 comprises 13 residues. Trimming took 5 bases from V and 5 from J, leaving 13 bases between them. In DNA form, the CDR3 reads TGTGCCAGCAGCGAGCGGCAGGGGAACGAGCAGTACTTC. This sequence encodes CASSERQGNEQYF.

The rearrangement uses TRBV9 and TRBJ2-5; D may be TRBD1 (5 bases). Deletions cut 0 bases from V and 1 base from J, with 10 bases between. The CDR3 extends over 15 amino acids. CDR1 and CDR2 from the germline V gene are SGDLS and YYNGEE. CDR3 DNA sequence: TGTGCCAGCAGCGTAGGTGAGACAGTCCAAGAGACCCAGTACTTC. Its translation: CASSVGETVQETQYF.

CDR3: CASSYGGDFYEQYF. For the CDR3, the DNA is TGTGCCAGCAGTTACGGGGGGGACTTCTACGAGCAGTACTTC. The rearrangement links TRBV6-5 to TRBJ2-7; 7 positions match TRBD2. The CDR3 spans 14 residues. Germline V gene sequence: CDR1 MNHEY, CDR2 SVGAGI. Trimming removed 2 bases from V and 3 bases from J; junction bases left unmatched: 4.

This chain connects TRBV24-1 to TRBJ2-1; tentatively, D is TRBD1 (6 bases). Deletions cut 4 bases from V and 11 bases from J, with 14 bases between. Germline assignment: CDR1 KGHDR and CDR2 SFDVKD. The CDR3 totals 13 residues. The CDR3 bases are TGTGCCACCAGTGAGGCCGCTTGGGGGCAGCAGTTCTTC. This sequence encodes CATSEAAWGQQFF.

This chain links TRBV5-1 with TRBJ1-2; D is uncertain. The CDR3 length is 15 residues. Between the trimmed V and J ends, which lost 0 bases and 0 bases, there was a span of 9 bases. Germline CDR1 is SGHRS and CDR2 is YFSETQ. The CDR3 coding sequence is TGCGCCAGCAGCTTGGGGTCACTGACTAACTATGGCTACACCTTC. Amino acids: CASSLGSLTNYGYTF.

This clone appeared a few times. The CDR3 is CASRQGSLTNQPQHF. The CDR3 DNA reads TGTGCCAGTAGACAGGGGTCCCTTACCAATCAGCCCCAGCATTTT. This chain links TRBV19 with TRBJ1-5; 7 nucleotides agree with TRBD1. The CDR3 sequence is 15 residues long. CDR1 and CDR2 (germline): LNHDA, SQIVND (reference sequence). The V and J ends lost 6 bases and 3 bases, in that order; junction bases with no gene match: 8.

The gene calls are TRBV5-1 and TRBJ1-5; D gene ambiguous. This CDR3 has 13 amino acids. Per germline, CDR1 SGHRS and CDR2 YFSETQ. The V gene lost 2 bases and the J gene lost 5 bases, with 8 bases spanning the gap. The CDR3 loop is CASSLDGDQPQHF. The CDR3 DNA sequence: TGCGCCAGCAGCTTAGACGGGGATCAGCCCCAGCATTTT. Based on the CDR3 plus reference TRBV5-1 and TRBJ1-5, the full variable domain is KAGVTQTPRYLIKTRGQQVTLSCSPISGHRSVSWYQQTPGQGLQFLFEYFSETQRNKGNFPGRFSGRQFSNSRSEMNVSTLELGDSALYLCASSLDGDQPQHFGDGTRLSIL.

The chain carries TRBV7-9 and TRBJ2-5; TRBD1 might be the D (6 bases). V lost 0 bases, J lost 0 bases, and 8 bases lay in between. The CDR3 is 15 residues long. The germline gives CDR1 SEHNR, CDR2 FQNEAQ (reference sequence). Here the CDR3 DNA reads TGTGCCAGCAGCTTAGCGGGGGCCTACCAAGAGACCCAGTACTTC. Encoded protein: CASSLAGAYQETQYF. Full variable domain (outside the CDR3, taken from reference TRBV7-9 and TRBJ2-5): DTGVSQNPRHKITKRGQNVTFRCDPISEHNRLYWYRQTLGQGPEFLTYFQNEAQLEKSRLLSDRFSAERPKGSFSTLEIQRTEQGDSAMYLCASSLAGAYQETQYFGPGTRLLVL.

This clone was counted only a few times. The chain employs TRBV11-2 and TRBJ2-1, with a weak D call TRBD2 (5 bases). Germline-derived CDR1 and CDR2 are SGHAT and FQNNGV. V lost 4 bases and J 6 bases, leaving 10 bases between the germline ends. There are 13 residues in the CDR3. CDR3 loop: CASSWSGSNEQFF. CDR3 nucleotide sequence: TGTGCCAGCAGCTGGTCGGGGAGCAATGAGCAGTTCTTC.

This chain links TRBV29-1 with TRBJ2-1, with 9 bases matching TRBD2. Germline V CDR1 and CDR2: SQVTM, ANQGSEA. The CDR3 runs 14 residues. V shed 7 bases and J 6 bases; nucleotides not matched to a gene: 10. This CDR3 is CSGTQASGINEQFF. Written as DNA, the CDR3 is TGCAGCGGGACCCAGGCTAGCGGGATCAATGAGCAGTTCTTC.

The genes are TRBV14 and TRBJ2-7; TRBD2 matches 9 bases. CDR1 and CDR2 (germline): SGHDN, FVKESK. The junction had 7 bases not matched to a gene; V was cut back by 3 bases and J by 4 bases. The length of the CDR3 is 15 residues. The CDR3 DNA reads TGTGCCAGCAGCCAGACTAGCGGCTTCTATTACGAGCAGTACTTC. As protein: CASSQTSGFYYEQYF.

For the CDR3, the DNA is TGTGCCAGCAGCTTGACAGCTAGGGACTATGGCTACACCTTC. This gives the protein CASSLTARDYGYTF. The V call is TRBV6-5, the J call TRBJ1-2; D is possibly TRBD1 (5 bases). This CDR3 has 14 amino acids. CDR1 is MNHEY and CDR2 is SVGAGI in the germline V gene. V was pared by 6 bases and J by 3 bases, with 14 bases between.

The J gene is TRBJ2-2, the V gene TRBV7-3, with a weak D call TRBD1 (6 bases). The V gene lost 5 bases and the J gene lost 2 bases, with 15 bases spanning the gap. Germline V gene lookup returns CDR1 SGHTA and CDR2 FQGTGA. The CDR3 length is 16 residues. CDR3 DNA sequence: TGTGCCAGCAGCCCACCCTCGACAGGAAACACCGGGGAGCTGTTTTTT. Its translation: CASSPPSTGNTGELFF.